The 13 T cell receptor beta chains presented below share a single source sample, sequenced in a study of monozygotic twins with inflammatory bowel disease. Using the 5' RACE reads, TCRdb records one entry per CDR3 protein without DNA. The sample yields about 160,000 distinct CDR3 sequences, of which the top ten take up 2.5% to 3%. The sequenced sample was blood. These receptors were obtained from a human donor with ulcerative colitis or Crohn's disease, or a healthy co-twin of an affected twin (not recorded which).

The chain uses TRBV28 and TRBJ2-5; TCRdb designates TRBD1, a call that cannot be tested without DNA. The CDR3 length is 15 residues. Germline V gives CDR1 MDHEN, CDR2 SYDVKM. The CDR3: CASSLSGQRKETQYF.

This rearrangement joins TRBV9 to TRBJ2-3. This CDR3 has 15 amino acids. CDR1 and CDR2 (germline): SGDLS, YYNGEE. CDR3 protein: CASSFSQTYTDTQYF.

The chain couples TRBV7-9 to TRBJ2-3. The CDR3 consists of 16 residues. Germline V CDR1 and CDR2: SEHNR, FQNEAQ (reference sequence). This chain's CDR3 is CASSLAAGAGTDTQYF. Full variable domain (rest looked up from reference TRBV7-9 and TRBJ2-3): DTGVSQNPRHKITKRGQNVTFRCDPISEHNRLYWYRQTLGQGPEFLTYFQNEAQLEKSRLLSDRFSAERPKGSFSTLEIQRTEQGDSAMYLCASSLAAGAGTDTQYFGPGTRLTVL.

The chain employs TRBV12-3 or TRBV12-4 and TRBJ1-1. The length of the CDR3 is 15 residues. This CDR3 is CASSFPSVGNTEAFF.

This chain joins TRBV27 and TRBJ2-2. Germline CDR1 is MNHEY and CDR2 is SMNVEV (reference sequence). The CDR3 spans 12 residues. The CDR3 protein is CASSKNTGELFF.

The chain joins TRBV6-5 to TRBJ2-7; with no DNA, the TCRdb D assignment of TRBD1 cannot be verified. The CDR3 is 14 residues long. Per germline, CDR1 MNHEY and CDR2 SVGAGI. The CDR3 reads CASSYGDTSYEQYF.

The chain combines TRBV5-4 with TRBJ2-3; TCRdb calls TRBD1, which cannot be checked without DNA. The CDR3 consists of 15 residues. Germline CDR1 SGHNT, CDR2 YYREEE (reference sequence). CDR3 region: CASSSPTGFMDTQYF.

The CDR3 sequence: CSATSTSDEQFF. The chain recombines TRBV20-1 with TRBJ2-1. This CDR3 has 12 amino acids. Germline values: CDR1 DFQATT, CDR2 SNEGSKA (reference sequence).

CDR3 region: CASSLLVVGQSSYEQYF. The V gene is TRBV5-1, the J gene TRBJ2-7; TCRdb's D call, TRBD1, is unchecked because there is no DNA. CDR3 length equals 17 residues. Germline lookup yields CDR1 SGHRS and CDR2 YFSETQ.

The CDR3 reads CAWGTAGNTIYF. V is TRBV30 and J is TRBJ1-3. The CDR3 extends over 12 amino acids. Germline values: CDR1 GTSNPN, CDR2 SVGIG (reference sequence).

CDR3 loop: CASGVWDEQYF. The chain has TRBV28 and TRBJ2-7. The CDR3 spans 11 residues. The germline gives CDR1 MDHEN, CDR2 SYDVKM.

This sequence joins TRBV10-3 and TRBJ2-3. Germline V gene lookup returns CDR1 ENHRY and CDR2 SYGVKD. The CDR3 sequence is 14 residues long. CDR3 region: CAISLTASTDTQYF.

This chain connects TRBV29-1 to TRBJ1-2; the D call from TCRdb, TRBD1, cannot be confirmed without DNA. CDR3 length equals 14 residues. Germline V gene lookup returns CDR1 SQVTM and CDR2 ANQGSEA. CDR3 region: CSVGHRDRDYGYTF.